The 7 T cell receptor beta chains below all came from one sample that was sequenced in a study of blood T cell repertoires in COVID-19. Generated by immunoSEQ multiplex PCR, the TCRdb table keeps only in-frame clones and is missing some. This table holds 40,000 to 65,000 clones, roughly 79% found once. Specimen: peripheral blood. The receptors were sampled from a human donor with active or convalescent COVID-19. The donor label of this sample is uncertain.

The table lists this clone with a count of one. The chain has TRBV28 and TRBJ2-7, with D possibly being TRBD1 (6 bases). V lost 8 bases and J 5 bases, leaving 19 bases between the germline ends. CDR3 size: 14 residues. Germline V CDR1 and CDR2: MDHEN, SYDVKM. CDR3 coding DNA: TGTGCCAGCGGCGCCGGGACACCCCAACACGAGCAGTACTTC. Residues: CASGAGTPQHEQYF.

The chain couples TRBV15 to TRBJ2-7; 11 nucleotides align to TRBD2. The CDR3 has 16 residues. The ends lost 5 bases at V and 5 bases at J; junction bases unmatched: 11. Germline-derived CDR1 and CDR2 are LNHNV and YYDKDF (reference sequence). The CDR3 is CATSYTASGRNHEQYF. The CDR3 bases are TGTGCCACCAGCTATACGGCTAGCGGGAGGAACCACGAGCAGTACTTC. Based on the CDR3 plus reference TRBV15 and TRBJ2-7, the full variable domain is DAMVIQNPRYQVTQFGKPVTLSCSQTLNHNVMYWYQQKSSQAPKLLFHYYDKDFNNEADTPDNFQSRRPNTSFCFLDIRSPGLGDTAMYLCATSYTASGRNHEQYFGPGTRLTVT.

J is TRBJ2-7 and V is TRBV5-4; no definite D call. This CDR3 spans 12 amino acids. Trimming took off 1 base at V and 4 bases at J, with 6 bases between the two ends. Germline V lookup: CDR1 SGHNT, CDR2 YYREEE (reference sequence). The CDR3 reads CASSLSQYEQYF. CDR3 bases: TGTGCCAGCAGCTTGAGCCAATACGAGCAGTACTTC.

Turning to this clone: A read error may explain this, as a much larger clone is one base away. The same CDR3 is also encoded by other DNA sequences in this sample. The V and J genes are TRBV27 and TRBJ2-7, with D perhaps TRBD2 (6 bases). The V gene's germline CDR1 is MNHEY and CDR2 SMNVEV (reference sequence). The ends were cut back, 6 bases at V and 0 bases at J, with 12 bases in the middle. This CDR3 is 14 amino acids long. The CDR3, as DNA: TGTGCCAGCAGCCTTAGCGGAAGCTCCTACGAGCAGTACTTC. It codes for CASSLSGSSYEQYF.

The chain employs TRBV9 and TRBJ1-2; D uncertain. Trimming shortened V by 0 bases and J by 0 bases, and 12 bases separated the two germline ends. There are 16 residues in the CDR3. Looked up from germline, CDR1 is SGDLS and CDR2 is YYNGEE. As DNA, the CDR3 is TGTGCCAGCAGCGTAGAAGGAGGTCCAGCTAACTATGGCTACACCTTC. Translated, it gives CASSVEGGPANYGYTF.

V gene TRBV27 combines with J gene TRBJ1-1, with a possible D match to TRBD1 (6 bases). The germline V and J ends were trimmed by 6 bases and 4 bases, with 21 bases remaining between them. There are 16 residues in the CDR3. The germline gives CDR1 MNHEY, CDR2 SMNVEV (reference sequence). CDR3 loop: CASSPQSGHRATEAFF. In DNA, the CDR3 is TGTGCCAGCAGCCCCCAAAGTGGCCACAGGGCCACTGAAGCTTTCTTT.

The chain joins TRBV29-1 to TRBJ1-2; 7 bases map to TRBD1. The V segment lost 4 bases and the J segment 7 bases; nucleotides outside the gene matches: 9. Germline V gene sequence: CDR1 SQVTM, CDR2 ANQGSEA. CDR3 length: 13 residues. In DNA, the CDR3 is TGCAGCGTTGTTCGTGGGGACAGTGGTGGCTACACCTTC. It codes for CSVVRGDSGGYTF. Complete variable domain (other parts from reference TRBV29-1 and TRBJ1-2): SAVISQKPSRDICQRGTSLTIQCQVDSQVTMMFWYRQQPGQSLTLIATANQGSEATYESGFVIDKFPISRPNLTFSTLTVSNMSPEDSSIYLCSVVRGDSGGYTFGSGTRLTVV.